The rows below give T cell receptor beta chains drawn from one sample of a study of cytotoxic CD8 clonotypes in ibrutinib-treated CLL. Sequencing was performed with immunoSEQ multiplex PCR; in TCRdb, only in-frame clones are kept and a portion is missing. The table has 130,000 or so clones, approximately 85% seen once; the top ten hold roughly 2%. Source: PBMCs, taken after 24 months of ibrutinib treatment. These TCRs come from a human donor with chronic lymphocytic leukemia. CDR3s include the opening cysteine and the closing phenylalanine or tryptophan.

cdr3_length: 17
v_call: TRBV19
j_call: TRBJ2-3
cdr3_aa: CASSNEDRLASTDTQYF

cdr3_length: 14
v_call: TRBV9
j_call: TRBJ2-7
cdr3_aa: CASSVGLSSGGLIF

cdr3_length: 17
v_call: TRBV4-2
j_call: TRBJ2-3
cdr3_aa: CASSQDVASYGGDTQYF

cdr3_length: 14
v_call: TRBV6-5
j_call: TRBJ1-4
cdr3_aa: CASSSGTLNEKLFF

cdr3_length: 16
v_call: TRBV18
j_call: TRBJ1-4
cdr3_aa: CASSRGRWQINEKLFF

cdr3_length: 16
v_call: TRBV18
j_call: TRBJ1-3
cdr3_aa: CASSPRDRGSGNTIYF

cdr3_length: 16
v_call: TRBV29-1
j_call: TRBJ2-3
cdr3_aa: CSVDGGGGPGTDTQYF

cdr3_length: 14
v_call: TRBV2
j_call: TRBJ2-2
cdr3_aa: CASSGLRNTGELFF

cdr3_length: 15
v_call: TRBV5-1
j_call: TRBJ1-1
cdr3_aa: CASSLYPGEGLEAFF

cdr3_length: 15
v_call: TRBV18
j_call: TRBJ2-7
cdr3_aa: CASSQPARGTYEQYF

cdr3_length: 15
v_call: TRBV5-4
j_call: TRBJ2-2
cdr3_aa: CASSLGGPSGGELFF

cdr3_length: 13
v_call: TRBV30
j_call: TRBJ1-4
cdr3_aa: CAWSGEVGGRLFF

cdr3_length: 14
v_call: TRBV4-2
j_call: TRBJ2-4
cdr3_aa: CASSPPGGVDIQYF

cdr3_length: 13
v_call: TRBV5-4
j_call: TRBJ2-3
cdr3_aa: CASSVLPSDTQYF

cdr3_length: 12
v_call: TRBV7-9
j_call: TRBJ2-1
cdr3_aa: CASSQTNNEQFF

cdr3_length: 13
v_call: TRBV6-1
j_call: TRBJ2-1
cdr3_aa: CASSTRGDNEQFF

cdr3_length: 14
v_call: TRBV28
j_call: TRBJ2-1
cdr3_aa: CASSLGLDRDEQFF

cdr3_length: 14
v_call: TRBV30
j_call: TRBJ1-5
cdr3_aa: CAWSVLTDNQPQHF

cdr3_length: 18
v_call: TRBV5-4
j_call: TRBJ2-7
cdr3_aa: CASSPLPGQGLGTYEQYF

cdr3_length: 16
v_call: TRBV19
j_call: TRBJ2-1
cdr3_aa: CASSIGLAGGYNEQFF

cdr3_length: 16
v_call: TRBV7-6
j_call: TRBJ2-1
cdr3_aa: CASSLAGTRGYNEQFF

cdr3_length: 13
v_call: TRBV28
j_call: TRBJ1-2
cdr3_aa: CASSLFGGGGYTF

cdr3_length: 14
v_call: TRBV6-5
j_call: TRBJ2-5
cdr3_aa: CASSSRGWGETQYF

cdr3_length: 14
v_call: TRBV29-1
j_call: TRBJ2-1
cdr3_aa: CSVELLAGYNEQFF

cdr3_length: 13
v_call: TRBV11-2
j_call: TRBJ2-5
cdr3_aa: CASSFTRQETQYF

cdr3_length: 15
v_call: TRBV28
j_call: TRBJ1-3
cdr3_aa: CASSLRTVSGNTIYF

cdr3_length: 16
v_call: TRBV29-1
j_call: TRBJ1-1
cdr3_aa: CSVGGGHLVGNTEAFF

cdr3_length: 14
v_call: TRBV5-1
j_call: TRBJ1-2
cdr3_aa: CASSLNDPNYGYTF

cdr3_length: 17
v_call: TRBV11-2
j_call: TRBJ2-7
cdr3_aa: CASSLLIYRDRSSEQYF

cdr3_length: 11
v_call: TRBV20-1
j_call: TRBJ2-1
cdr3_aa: CSARLANEQFF

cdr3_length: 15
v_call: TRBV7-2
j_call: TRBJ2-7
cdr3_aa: CASSLGGAFSDEQYF

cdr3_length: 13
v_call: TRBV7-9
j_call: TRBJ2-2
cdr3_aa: CASSSYSFGELFF

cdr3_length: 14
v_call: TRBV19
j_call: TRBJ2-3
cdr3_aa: CASRPQGGTYTQYF

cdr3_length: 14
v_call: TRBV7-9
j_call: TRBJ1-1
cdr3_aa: CASSVGQGVTEAFF

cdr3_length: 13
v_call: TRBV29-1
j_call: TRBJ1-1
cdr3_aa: CSVVRPGVVEAFF

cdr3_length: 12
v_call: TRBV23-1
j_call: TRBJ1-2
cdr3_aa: CASSQSLGGYTF

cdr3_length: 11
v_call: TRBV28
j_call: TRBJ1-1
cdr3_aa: CASLTNTEAFF

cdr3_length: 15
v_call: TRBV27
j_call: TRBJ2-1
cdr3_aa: CASSLTSGRGNEQFF

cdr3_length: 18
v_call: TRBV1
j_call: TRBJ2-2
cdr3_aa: CTSSQDRVGTLHTGELFF

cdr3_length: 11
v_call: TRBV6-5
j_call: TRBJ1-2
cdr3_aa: CASTDRYGYTF

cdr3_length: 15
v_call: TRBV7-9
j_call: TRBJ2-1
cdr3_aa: CASSRDRDNYNEQFF

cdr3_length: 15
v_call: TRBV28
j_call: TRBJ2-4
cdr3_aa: CASTPGHSSLGIQYF